This T cell receptor beta chain was identified during a study of blood T cell repertoires in COVID-19. For the study at large: Sources were T cells, B-cell-depleted T cells, or PBMCs; the material itself was cDNA or gDNA.

The assay was immunoSEQ multiplex PCR, and TCRdb's table has in-frame clones only and misses some. The sample yields 85,000 to 130,000 clones, approximately 80% seen once. This CDR3 contains 16 residues. Germline V CDR1 and CDR2: KGHSH, LQKENI. V gave up 4 bases and J gave up 4 bases; unmatched junction bases: 9. The specimen sequenced was peripheral blood. This chain links TRBV18 with TRBJ2-1, with TRBD2 identical over 8 bases. The source of this sequence is a man between 60 and 75 years old with acute or convalescent COVID-19. The CDR3 DNA sequence: TGTGCCAGCTCACTCTCAGCGGGAGTTGGTTACAATGAGCAGTTCTTC. Amino acids: CASSLSAGVGYNEQFF.